One and the same sample provided the 13 T cell receptor beta chains below, sequenced in a study of glioma-infiltrating T cells after dendritic cell vaccination. This table comes from immunoSEQ multiplex PCR, and its TCRdb copy is limited to in-frame clones, with some not included. The sample records about 82,000 clones, approximately 90% being singletons. The sequences come from blood, collected before dendritic cell vaccination. These receptors were obtained from a human donor with glioblastoma.

This chain connects TRBV19 to TRBJ2-3, with TRBD2 identical over 7 bases. This CDR3 spans 17 amino acids. CDR1 and CDR2 (germline): LNHDA, SQIVND (reference sequence). V gave up 0 bases and J gave up 5 bases; unmatched junction bases: 11. CDR3 DNA: TGTGCCAGTAGTATAGACCCCACGATAGCGGGCTTAGATACGCAGTATTTT. Translating gives CASSIDPTIAGLDTQYF.

The chain carries TRBV9 and TRBJ2-7, with 9 bases fitting TRBD2. CDR3 length equals 13 residues. The junction had 7 bases not matched to a gene; V was cut back by 6 bases and J by 6 bases. CDR1 and CDR2 (germline): SGDLS, YYNGEE. CDR3 nucleotides: TGTGCCAGCAACGACGGCGGGAGGGGCGAGCAGTACTTC. This codes for CASNDGGRGEQYF. The complete variable domain, with remaining parts taken from reference TRBV9 and TRBJ2-7, reads DSGVTQTPKHLITATGQRVTLRCSPRSGDLSVYWYQQSLDQGLQFLIQYYNGEERAKGNILERFSAQQFPDLHSELNLSSLELGDSALYFCASNDGGRGEQYFGPGTRLTVT.

DNA of the CDR3: TGTGCCAGCAGTGAAGCGGGGCGGTACGAGCAGTACTTC. Translation gives CASSEAGRYEQYF. This chain connects TRBV25-1 to TRBJ2-7; D may be TRBD2 (6 bases). V lost 2 bases and J 4 bases, leaving 9 bases between the germline ends. The germline V gene has CDR1 MGHDK and CDR2 SYGVNS. This CDR3 is 13 amino acids long.

The V and J genes are TRBV7-6 and TRBJ1-6, with TRBD1 identical over 7 bases. The junction had 3 bases not matched to a gene; V was cut back by 5 bases and J by 2 bases. This CDR3 region has 15 residues. CDR1 is SGHVS and CDR2 is FNYEAQ in the germline V gene. In nucleotides, the CDR3 is TGTGCCAGCAGCGCTGGGACAGCCTATAATTCACCCCTCCACTTT. Protein sequence: CASSAGTAYNSPLHF.

V gene TRBV10-1 combines with J gene TRBJ2-1; 9 nucleotides line up with TRBD2. There are 19 residues in the CDR3. The V gene's germline CDR1 is WNHNN and CDR2 SYGVQD (reference sequence). After removal of 0 bases from V and 1 base from J, the junction contained 10 bases not matched to a gene. Here the CDR3 reads CASSESRGRARLSYNEQFF. The CDR3 DNA sequence: TGCGCCAGCAGTGAGTCGCGCGGGAGGGCCCGGCTGTCCTACAATGAGCAGTTCTTC.

Only one count was recorded for this clone. V usage is TRBV5-4 and J usage is TRBJ2-5, with 7 bases that match TRBD1. V shed 3 bases and J 2 bases; nucleotides not matched to a gene: 7. This CDR3 is built from 15 residues. The germline CDR1 and CDR2 sequences are SGHNT and YYREEE (reference sequence). The CDR3 DNA is TGTGCCAGCAGCTCCTCAGTGACAGGGCAAGAGACCCAGTACTTC. Protein sequence: CASSSSVTGQETQYF.

This chain links TRBV19 with TRBJ2-3, with 10 bases matching TRBD2. V dropped 6 bases and J dropped 2; count of bases not matched to a gene: 8. In germline, CDR1 is LNHDA, CDR2 SQIVND (reference sequence). There are 16 residues in the CDR3. The CDR3 is CASSDRLAGHTDTQYF. The CDR3 DNA is TGTGCCAGTAGCGATCGACTAGCGGGCCACACAGATACGCAGTATTTT. The complete variable domain, with remaining parts taken from reference TRBV19 and TRBJ2-3, reads DGGITQSPKYLFRKEGQNVTLSCEQNLNHDAMYWYRQDPGQGLRLIYYSQIVNDFQKGDIAEGYSVSREKKESFPLTVTSAQKNPTAFYLCASSDRLAGHTDTQYFGPGTRLTVL.

This sequence joins TRBV28 and TRBJ2-7; 7 nucleotides line up with TRBD1. The CDR3 runs to 13 residues. V was pared by 6 bases and J by 6 bases, with 8 bases of the junction left unmatched. Germline loops: CDR1 MDHEN, CDR2 SYDVKM. The DNA of the CDR3 is TGTGCCAGCAGCAACAGGGGTCCTTTCGAGCAGTACTTC. Protein sequence: CASSNRGPFEQYF.

The chain is built from TRBV9 and TRBJ2-7; weak D call: TRBD1 (7 bases). V lost 3 bases to trimming and J lost 7 bases, with 20 bases between them. CDR1 is SGDLS and CDR2 is YYNGEE in the germline V gene. The CDR3 spans 15 residues. CDR3 nucleotide sequence: TGTGCCAGCAGCGCAGGGACAGTTCCGGGGGAGGAGCAGTACTTC. Amino acids: CASSAGTVPGEEQYF.

V usage is TRBV28 and J usage is TRBJ1-5, with 7 positions matching TRBD1. The CDR3 consists of 14 residues. Germline CDR1 MDHEN, CDR2 SYDVKM. V gave up 6 bases and J gave up 1 base; unmatched junction bases: 3. This CDR3 is CASSQGGSNQPQHF. The CDR3, as DNA: TGTGCCAGCAGCCAGGGGGGAAGCAATCAGCCCCAGCATTTT.

The rearrangement uses TRBV19 and TRBJ2-7; possible D gene TRBD2, 5 bases. CDR1 is LNHDA, CDR2 SQIVND, per germline (reference sequence). The CDR3 extends over 13 amino acids. V dropped 6 bases and J dropped 4 bases, with 13 bases sitting between them. The CDR3 reads CASSPSGFYEQYF. The CDR3, as DNA: TGTGCCAGTAGCCCATCGGGGTTTTACGAGCAGTACTTC.

CDR3 sequence (DNA): TGTGCCAGCAGCCTGACTAGCTTAGAGACCCAGTACTTC. It specifies CASSLTSLETQYF. This chain joins TRBV11-1 and TRBJ2-5; the match to TRBD2 covers 7 bases. The J segment lost 4 bases and the V segment lost 5 bases, leaving 4 bases of the junction unmatched. Germline V CDR1 and CDR2: SGHAT, FQDESV (reference sequence). CDR3 size: 13 residues.

The CDR3 is CASSATPGNTDTQYF. The CDR3 DNA follows: TGTGCCAGCAGCGCAACCCCAGGGAACACAGATACGCAGTATTTT. J is TRBJ2-3 and V is TRBV9, with D tentatively TRBD1 (5 bases). V was clipped by 3 bases and J by 2 bases, with 13 bases between them. CDR3 length equals 15 residues. The germline V gene encodes CDR1 SGDLS and CDR2 YYNGEE.